The 13 T cell receptor beta chains given below trace back to one sample, sequenced in a study of blood T cell repertoires in COVID-19. TCRdb's copy holds only in-frame clones and misses some; the assay was immunoSEQ multiplex PCR. The sample has fewer than 150,000 clones, 84% seen once; the top ten hold roughly 1.7%. Material for sequencing was PBMCs or T cells enriched from blood (not recorded which). The receptors stem from a woman between 18 and 30 years old who had been exposed to COVID-19.

This rearrangement joins TRBV28 to TRBJ1-6; D is perhaps TRBD1 (5 bases). The CDR3 has 15 amino acids. V shed 2 bases and J shed 7 bases, with 12 bases lying between them. Germline CDR1 MDHEN, CDR2 SYDVKM. This chain's CDR3 is CASSLDSEANSPLHF. Written as DNA, the CDR3 is TGTGCCAGCAGTTTAGACAGCGAGGCGAATTCACCCCTCCACTTT.

The chain employs TRBV19 and TRBJ2-5; perhaps TRBD2 as D (5 bases). The CDR3 has 13 amino acids. V shed 2 bases and J shed 5 bases, with 9 bases lying between them. Germline V gene lookup returns CDR1 LNHDA and CDR2 SQIVND (reference sequence). DNA for the CDR3: TGTGCCAGTAGTATATCGGGGTGGGAGACCCAGTACTTC. As protein: CASSISGWETQYF.

This chain joins TRBV5-1 and TRBJ2-1, with TRBD2 identical over 13 bases. Per germline, CDR1 SGHRS and CDR2 YFSETQ. CDR3 length equals 15 residues. Losses at the gene ends were 3 bases for V and 10 bases for J; bases not matched to a gene: 7. For the CDR3, the DNA is TGCGCCAGCAGCTGGACTAGCGGGAGTGGCAGCGAGCAGTTCTTC. Amino acid sequence: CASSWTSGSGSEQFF.

The V gene is TRBV19, the J gene TRBJ2-3, with a possible D match to TRBD1 (5 bases). CDR1 is LNHDA and CDR2 is SQIVND in the germline V gene (reference sequence). This CDR3 is 15 amino acids long. The V end lost 5 bases, the J end lost 4 bases, and 16 bases lay between the germline ends. CDR3 coding DNA: TGTGCCAGTAGTGGGGCCCCCCGGACCCCAGATACGCAGTATTTT. It translates to CASSGAPRTPDTQYF.

The CDR3 DNA reads TGTGCCAGCAGGTACGGGGAGCGGGAGTTCCCAGATACGCAGTATTTT. It yields the protein CASRYGEREFPDTQYF. The chain is built from TRBV7-9 and TRBJ2-3; 8 bases fit TRBD2. This CDR3 comprises 16 residues. CDR1 is SEHNR, CDR2 FQNEAQ, per germline (reference sequence). V trimming: 6 bases; J trimming: 4 bases; junction bases outside the gene matches: 12.

The chain couples TRBV20-1 to TRBJ1-1, with D unresolved. V dropped 3 bases and J dropped 3 bases, with 14 bases sitting between them. This CDR3 region has 14 residues. The germline V gene has CDR1 DFQATT and CDR2 SNEGSKA (reference sequence). The CDR3 DNA sequence: TGCAGTGCTAGTACGGTCAGGAAAGACACTGAAGCTTTCTTT. Translating gives CSASTVRKDTEAFF.

V is TRBV2 and J is TRBJ1-3; D gene unclear. Trimming pared 4 bases from V and 0 bases from J, leaving 13 bases between. The CDR3 is 16 amino acids. In germline, CDR1 is SNHLY, CDR2 FYNNEI. The CDR3 reads CASSGFTLSSGNTIYF. The CDR3 DNA reads TGTGCCAGCAGTGGCTTTACTTTGAGCTCTGGAAACACCATATATTTT.

The genes are TRBV30 and TRBJ2-3; weak D call: TRBD2 (6 bases). This CDR3 has 15 residues. V gave up 0 bases and J gave up 0 bases, with 10 bases separating them. CDR1 and CDR2 from the germline V gene are GTSNPN and SVGIG (reference sequence). The chain's CDR3 is CAWSVGGRSTDTQYF. CDR3 sequence (DNA): TGTGCCTGGAGTGTTGGAGGGAGGAGCACAGATACGCAGTATTTT.

The V gene is TRBV15, the J gene TRBJ2-5; 13 bases line up with TRBD2. The germline V gene has CDR1 LNHNV and CDR2 YYDKDF (reference sequence). V gave up 0 bases and J gave up 12 bases; unmatched junction bases: 7. The length of the CDR3 is 15 residues. In nucleotides, the CDR3 is TGTGCCACCAGCAGAGATGTAGCGACTAGCGGGAGGAAGTACTTC. Amino acids: CATSRDVATSGRKYF.

The rearrangement uses TRBV28 and TRBJ1-2; maybe TRBD1 (5 bases). The CDR3 consists of 11 residues. The V end lost 11 bases, the J end lost 2 bases, and 9 bases lay between the germline ends. Germline CDR1 is MDHEN and CDR2 is SYDVKM. CDR3 residues: CALRGNYGYTF. The DNA for the CDR3 is TGTGCCCTACGGGGGAACTATGGCTACACCTTC.

V usage is TRBV6-1 and J usage is TRBJ1-4; D may be TRBD1 (6 bases). CDR3 length: 15 residues. The V end lost 0 bases, the J end lost 5 bases, and 10 bases lay between the germline ends. Germline lookup yields CDR1 MNHNS and CDR2 SASEGT. The CDR3 here is CASSEASTGNEKLFF. The CDR3 DNA reads as TGTGCCAGCAGTGAAGCCTCGACAGGCAATGAAAAACTGTTTTTT.

The CDR3 region is CASSYSFGLTYEQYF. CDR3 bases: TGTGCCAGCAGTTACTCGTTCGGACTGACCTACGAGCAGTACTTC. The chain recombines TRBV6-2 or TRBV6-3 with TRBJ2-7; D possibly corresponds to TRBD2 (5 bases). Per germline, CDR1 MNHEY and CDR2 SVGEGT. V lost 0 bases, J lost 2 bases, and 11 bases lay in between. The CDR3 spans 15 residues.

The chain has TRBV5-4 and TRBJ2-1; 14 bases agree with TRBD2. The V and J ends lost 3 bases and 9 bases, in that order; junction bases with no gene match: 5. Germline CDR1 SGHNT, CDR2 YYREEE (reference sequence). CDR3 size: 15 residues. CDR3 bases: TGTGCCAGCAGCTCGGGACTAGCGGGAGTCTTTGAGCAGTTCTTC. Its protein product is CASSSGLAGVFEQFF.